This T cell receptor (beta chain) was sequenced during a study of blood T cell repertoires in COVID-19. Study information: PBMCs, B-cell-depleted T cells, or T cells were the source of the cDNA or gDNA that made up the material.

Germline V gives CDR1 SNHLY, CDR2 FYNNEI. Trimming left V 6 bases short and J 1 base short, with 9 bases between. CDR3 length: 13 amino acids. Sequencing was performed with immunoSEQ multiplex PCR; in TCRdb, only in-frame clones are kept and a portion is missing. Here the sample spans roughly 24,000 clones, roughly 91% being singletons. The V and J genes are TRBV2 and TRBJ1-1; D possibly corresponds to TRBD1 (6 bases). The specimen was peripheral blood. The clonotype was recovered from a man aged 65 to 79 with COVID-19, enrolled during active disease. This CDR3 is CASRLDRNTEAFF. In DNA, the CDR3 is TGTGCCAGCAGGCTGGACAGGAACACTGAAGCTTTCTTT.